This T cell receptor (beta chain) was captured by sequencing in a study of blood T cell repertoires in COVID-19. Looking at the study overall: T cells, B-cell-depleted T cells, or PBMCs supplied cDNA or gDNA.

Participant ages covered roughly 18 to 89 years across 25 or so US areas. Cohorts were based on clinical histories the participants reported. Original processing notes: Quantification of nucleated cells was approximated via reference gene primer amplification. TCRdb keeps only in-frame clones here, not all; method: immunoSEQ multiplex PCR. The V and J calls and clone size are taken from that table; D and trimming were inferred from the DNA. This table has fewer than 250,000 clones, around 88% appearing once. This CDR3 has 13 amino acids. Germline V CDR1 and CDR2: LNHNV, YYDKDF (reference sequence). With 4 bases removed from V and 2 bases from J, the gap between germline ends came to 9 bases.

The chain has TRBV15 and TRBJ2-7; tentative D call: TRBD2 (5 bases). The receptor's source is a woman aged 50 to 60 with acute COVID-19. The sequenced material came from PBMCs or T cells enriched from blood (not recorded which). The CDR3 DNA reads TGTGCCACCAGCAAGGGAGTGCCCTACGAGCAGTACTTC. Translated, it gives CATSKGVPYEQYF.